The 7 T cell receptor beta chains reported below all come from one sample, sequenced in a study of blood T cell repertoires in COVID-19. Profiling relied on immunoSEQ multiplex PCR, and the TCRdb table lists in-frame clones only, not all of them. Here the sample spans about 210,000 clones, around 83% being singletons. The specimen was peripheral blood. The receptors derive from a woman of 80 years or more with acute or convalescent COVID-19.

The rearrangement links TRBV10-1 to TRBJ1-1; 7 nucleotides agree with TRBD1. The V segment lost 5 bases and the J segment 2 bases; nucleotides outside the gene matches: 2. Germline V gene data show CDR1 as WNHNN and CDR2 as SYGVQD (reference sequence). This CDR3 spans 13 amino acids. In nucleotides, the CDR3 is TGCGCCAGCAGTAGGGACAGAAACACTGAAGCTTTCTTT. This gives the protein CASSRDRNTEAFF.

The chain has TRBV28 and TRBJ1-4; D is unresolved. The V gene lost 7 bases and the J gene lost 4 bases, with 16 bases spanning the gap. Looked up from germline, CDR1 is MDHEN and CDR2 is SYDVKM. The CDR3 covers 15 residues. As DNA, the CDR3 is TGTGCCAGCACCCTCGAGCGACTTGGTAATGAAAAACTGTTTTTT. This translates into CASTLERLGNEKLFF. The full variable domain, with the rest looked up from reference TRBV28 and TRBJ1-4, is DVKVTQSSRYLVKRTGEKVFLECVQDMDHENMFWYRQDPGLGLRLIYFSYDVKMKEKGDIPEGYSVSREKKERFSLILESASTNQTSMYLCASTLERLGNEKLFFGSGTQLSVL.

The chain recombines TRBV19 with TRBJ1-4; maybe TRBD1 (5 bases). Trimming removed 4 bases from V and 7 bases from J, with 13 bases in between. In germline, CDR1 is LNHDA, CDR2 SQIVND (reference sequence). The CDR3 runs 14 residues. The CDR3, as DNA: TGTGCCAGTAGTACGGAGGGGATGGGTGAAAAACTGTTTTTT. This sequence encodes CASSTEGMGEKLFF.

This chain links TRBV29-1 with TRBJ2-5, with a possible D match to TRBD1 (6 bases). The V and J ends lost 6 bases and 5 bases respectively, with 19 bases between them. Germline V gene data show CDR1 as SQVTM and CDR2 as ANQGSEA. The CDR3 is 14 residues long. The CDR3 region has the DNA TGCAGCGTCGTGGGGGCCACAGGGAGCGAGACCCAGTACTTC. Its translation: CSVVGATGSETQYF.

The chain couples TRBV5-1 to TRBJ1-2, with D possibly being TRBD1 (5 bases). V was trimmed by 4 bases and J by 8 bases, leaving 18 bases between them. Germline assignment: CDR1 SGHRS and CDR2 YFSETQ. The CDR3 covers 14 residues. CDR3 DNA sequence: TGCGCCAGCAGCGCCACCGATGGACGGGGGGGCTACACCTTC. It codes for CASSATDGRGGYTF.

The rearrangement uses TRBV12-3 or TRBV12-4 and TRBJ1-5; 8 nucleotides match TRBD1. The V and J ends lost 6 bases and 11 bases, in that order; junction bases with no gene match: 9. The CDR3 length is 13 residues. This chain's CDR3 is CASSGQGMGAQHF. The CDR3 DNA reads TGTGCCAGCAGCGGACAGGGCATGGGGGCCCAGCATTTT.

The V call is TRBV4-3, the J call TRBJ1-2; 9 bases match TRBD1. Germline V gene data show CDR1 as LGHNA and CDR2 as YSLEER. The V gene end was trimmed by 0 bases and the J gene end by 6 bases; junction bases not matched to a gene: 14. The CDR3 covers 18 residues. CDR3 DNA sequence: TGCGCCAGCAGCCAAGACCTAGTCACGGACAGGGGAGCCCATGGCTACACCTTC. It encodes CASSQDLVTDRGAHGYTF.